Shown below are 19 T cell receptor beta chains from a single sample sequenced in a study of T cell responses to AZD1222 COVID-19 vaccine. Generated by immunoSEQ multiplex PCR, the TCRdb table keeps only in-frame clones and is missing some. The sample consists of about 110,000 clones, approximately 89% of them appearing once. The sample in question was peripheral blood, obtained on day 0 of MenACWY control vaccination. The receptors originated from an adult in good health.

This clone was seen just once. The chain carries TRBV19 and TRBJ1-6, with D tentatively TRBD1 (6 bases). Germline V gene data show CDR1 as LNHDA and CDR2 as SQIVND (reference sequence). This CDR3 has 15 residues. V dropped 10 bases and J dropped 4 bases, with 17 bases sitting between them. CDR3 protein: CATQQGIEYNSPLHF. The DNA for the CDR3 is TGTGCCACACAGCAGGGGATCGAATATAATTCACCCCTCCACTTT.

Of note for this clone: A junction end diverges from the germline sequence, so it may reflect a read error. This chain joins TRBV18 and TRBJ1-3; D is unclear. CDR1 and CDR2 from the germline V gene are KGHSH and LQKENI. The CDR3 is made up of 13 amino acids. DNA of the CDR3: TGTGTCAGCTCACCTCCGGCTCGGGACACCATATATTTT. This codes for CVSSPPARDTIYF.

V gene TRBV7-3 combines with J gene TRBJ2-1, with D uncertain. The V gene's germline CDR1 is SGHTA and CDR2 FQGTGA. The CDR3 spans 14 residues. V was clipped by 5 bases and J by 4 bases, with 12 bases between them. As DNA, the CDR3 is TGTGCCAGCAGCGCCGACGGACGGTACAATGAGCAGTTCTTC. Translated, it gives CASSADGRYNEQFF.

This clone was picked up one time. This sample includes further DNA sequences coding for the same CDR3. The chain carries TRBV9 and TRBJ1-5; D might be TRBD1 (5 bases). The CDR3 extends over 15 amino acids. Trimming took 0 bases from V and 2 from J, leaving 9 bases between them. Germline values: CDR1 SGDLS, CDR2 YYNGEE. CDR3 region: CASSVGQGGNQPQHF. In DNA form, the CDR3 reads TGTGCCAGCAGCGTAGGTCAGGGAGGCAATCAGCCCCAGCATTTT.

This sequence joins TRBV19 and TRBJ1-3; D is ambiguous. V lost 0 bases and J lost 1, with 7 bases in between. The V gene's germline CDR1 is LNHDA and CDR2 SQIVND (reference sequence). This CDR3 contains 15 residues. The CDR3: CASSIDVSSGNTIYF. For the CDR3, the DNA is TGTGCCAGTAGTATAGATGTTTCATCTGGAAACACCATATATTTT.

The CDR3 coding sequence is TGCGCCAGCAGCTCTGGGACCGATGGAGCTTTCTTT. Translated: CASSSGTDGAFF. The V gene is TRBV5-1, the J gene TRBJ1-1; TRBD1 might be the D (5 bases). V was shortened by 3 bases and J by 10 bases, with 13 bases between the two germline ends. The CDR3 contains 12 residues. Looked up from germline, CDR1 is SGHRS and CDR2 is YFSETQ.

The chain employs TRBV28 and TRBJ1-1, with D maybe TRBD1 (6 bases). CDR1 is MDHEN and CDR2 is SYDVKM in the germline V gene. The CDR3 loop spans 12 amino acids. Trimming removed 5 bases at V and 7 bases at J, with 11 bases between. CDR3 bases: TGTGCCAGCAGTCAACAGGGAAATGAAGCTTTCTTT. It is translated as CASSQQGNEAFF.

This chain connects TRBV7-8 to TRBJ1-1, with 8 bases lining up with TRBD1. Germline-derived CDR1 and CDR2 are SGHVS and FQNEAQ. The CDR3 has 19 amino acids. The V and J ends lost 4 bases and 0 bases, in that order; junction bases with no gene match: 16. This chain's CDR3 is CASSWHRGRSRPMNTEAFF. DNA of the CDR3: TGTGCCAGCAGCTGGCACAGGGGGAGGAGTAGACCCATGAACACTGAAGCTTTCTTT.

This chain connects TRBV23-1 to TRBJ2-3; 12 bases match TRBD1. TRBV23-1 is given ORF status, its function remaining uncertain. The junction had 9 bases not matched to a gene; V was cut back by 3 bases and J by 5 bases. The CDR3 has 17 residues. CDR3 region: CASSQDRDRGRVDTQYF. CDR3 in DNA: TGCGCCAGCAGTCAGGACCGGGACAGGGGGCGGGTAGATACGCAGTATTTT.

The chain couples TRBV27 to TRBJ1-6, with TRBD1 identical over 7 bases. The V gene end was trimmed by 0 bases and the J gene end by 10 bases; junction bases not matched to a gene: 6. Germline V gives CDR1 MNHEY, CDR2 SMNVEV (reference sequence). This CDR3 region has 15 residues. The CDR3 protein is CASSLSAGGGSPLHF. In DNA, the CDR3 is TGTGCCAGCAGTTTATCGGCAGGGGGAGGATCACCCCTCCACTTT.

The chain recombines TRBV18 with TRBJ1-2; the match to TRBD1 covers 9 bases. This CDR3 has 15 amino acids. Germline V CDR1 and CDR2: KGHSH, LQKENI. The junction had 9 bases not matched to a gene; V was cut back by 4 bases and J by 6 bases. CDR3 amino acids: CASSLGQGQKDGYTF. The CDR3 DNA follows: TGTGCCAGCTCACTCGGACAGGGGCAAAAGGATGGCTACACCTTC.

The chain couples TRBV2 to TRBJ2-7; 11 positions match TRBD1. J lost 11 bases, V lost 6 bases, and 9 bases had no gene match. CDR1 is SNHLY, CDR2 FYNNEI, per germline. The length of the CDR3 is 13 residues. As DNA, the CDR3 is TGTGCCAGCAGCCCGGGACAGGGGGGAAGTAAGTACTTC. Translation: CASSPGQGGSKYF.

This sequence joins TRBV3-1 (or the pseudogene TRBV3-2) and TRBJ1-2, with no clear D. The V gene's germline CDR1 is LGHDT and CDR2 YNNKEL (reference sequence). This CDR3 has 15 residues. With 0 bases removed from V and 2 bases from J, the gap between germline ends came to 10 bases. CDR3 sequence reads: CASSQDGRENYGYTF. CDR3 coding DNA: TGTGCCAGCAGCCAAGATGGCCGGGAAAACTATGGCTACACCTTC.

The gene calls are TRBV7-9 and TRBJ2-1; 11 nucleotides line up with TRBD2. With V trimmed by 5 bases and J by 7 bases, 7 bases remained unmatched. The CDR3 runs 15 residues. Germline V lookup: CDR1 SEHNR, CDR2 FQNEAQ (reference sequence). DNA for the CDR3: TGTGCCAGCAGCCTTAGCGGGGGGGCCAGGAATGAGCAGTTCTTC. It yields the protein CASSLSGGARNEQFF.

The chain carries TRBV6-5 and TRBJ2-3; TRBD1 might be the D (5 bases). From germline, CDR1 is MNHEY and CDR2 SVGAGI. The CDR3 has 13 amino acids. Trimming cost V 8 bases and J 0 bases, with 9 bases left between them. The CDR3, as DNA: TGTGCCAGCTGCAGGGATAGCACAGATACGCAGTATTTT. This sequence encodes CASCRDSTDTQYF.

This chain joins TRBV6-1 and TRBJ1-5, with D perhaps TRBD1 (5 bases). Trimming took off 2 bases at V and 1 base at J, with 9 bases between the two ends. Germline V gene data show CDR1 as MNHNS and CDR2 as SASEGT. The length of the CDR3 is 15 residues. The CDR3 spells CASSEPQGSNQPQHF. The CDR3 DNA reads as TGTGCCAGCAGTGAACCCCAGGGAAGCAATCAGCCCCAGCATTTT.

The rearrangement uses TRBV19 and TRBJ2-1; 12 positions agree with TRBD2. The V and J ends lost 4 bases and 0 bases, in that order; junction bases with no gene match: 4. Germline CDR1 LNHDA, CDR2 SQIVND (reference sequence). The CDR3 is 17 residues long. The CDR3, as DNA: TGTGCCAGTAGTAGACTAGCGGGGGCCACCTCCTACAATGAGCAGTTCTTC. This encodes CASSRLAGATSYNEQFF.

This clone was recorded only once. The chain combines TRBV11-2 with TRBJ2-7; no clear D gene. V dropped 0 bases and J dropped 0 bases, with 15 bases sitting between them. The CDR3 is 17 amino acids. From germline, CDR1 is SGHAT and CDR2 FQNNGV. As DNA, the CDR3 is TGTGCCAGCAGCTTAGATCACGGGCGGCAGGTCTCCTACGAGCAGTACTTC. This sequence encodes CASSLDHGRQVSYEQYF.

The chain combines TRBV11-2 with TRBJ2-5; 12 bases line up with TRBD2. Looked up from germline, CDR1 is SGHAT and CDR2 is FQNNGV. CDR3 length: 18 amino acids. J was trimmed by 5 bases and V by 5 bases; bases with no gene match: 15. CDR3 DNA: TGTGCCAGCAGCCAACGAGGGCGCCTAGCGGGGGGGGAGGAGACCCAGTACTTC. It yields the protein CASSQRGRLAGGEETQYF.